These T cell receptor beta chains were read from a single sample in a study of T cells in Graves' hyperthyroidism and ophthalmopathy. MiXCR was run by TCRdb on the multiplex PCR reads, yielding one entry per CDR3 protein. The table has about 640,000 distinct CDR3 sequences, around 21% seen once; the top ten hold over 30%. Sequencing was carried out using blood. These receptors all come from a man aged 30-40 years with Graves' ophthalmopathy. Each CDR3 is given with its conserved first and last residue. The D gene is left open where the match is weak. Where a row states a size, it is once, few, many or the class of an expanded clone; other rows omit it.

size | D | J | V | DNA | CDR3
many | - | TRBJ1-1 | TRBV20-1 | TGCAGTGCTAGATCGTACCGGGACGGCAACACTGAAGCTTTCTTT | CSARSYRDGNTEAFF
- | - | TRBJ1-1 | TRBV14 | TGTGCCAGCAGCCACCTCTGGGGACGGAACATGAACACTGAAGCTTTCTTT | CASSHLWGRNMNTEAFF
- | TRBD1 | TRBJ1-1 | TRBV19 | TGTGCCAGTAGTCAGGGACAGGGATTGAACACTGAAGCTTTCTTT | CASSQGQGLNTEAFF
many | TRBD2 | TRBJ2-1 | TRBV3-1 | TGTGCCAGCAGCCTGGGACTAGCCCTCCGCAATGAGCAGTTCTTC | CASSLGLALRNEQFF
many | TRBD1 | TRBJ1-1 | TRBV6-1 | TGTGCCAGCAGTTGGGGACAGGGAGGATCCACTGAAGCTTTCTTT | CASSWGQGGSTEAFF
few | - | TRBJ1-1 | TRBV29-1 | TGCAGCGTTGAAGGGGGCAGAACCACTGAAGCTTTCTTT | CSVEGGRTTEAFF
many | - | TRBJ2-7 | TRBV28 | TGTGCCAGCAGTCCGGGCATCTACGAGCAGTACTTC | CASSPGIYEQYF
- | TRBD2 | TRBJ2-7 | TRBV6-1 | TGTGCCAGCAGGGTAGCGGGTGCTTCCTACGAGCAGTACTTC | CASRVAGASYEQYF
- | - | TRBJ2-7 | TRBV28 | TGTGCCAGCAGTCCCCTCTCCTACAAGCAGTACTTC | CASSPLSYKQYF
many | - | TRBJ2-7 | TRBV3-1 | TGTGCCAGCAGCCAAGGCGGTCAGGGCTTATACGTGAAGCAGTACTTC | CASSQGGQGLYVKQYF
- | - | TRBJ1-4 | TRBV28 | TGTGCCAGCAGAGGAAGGGACAATGAAAAACTGTTTTTT | CASRGRDNEKLFF
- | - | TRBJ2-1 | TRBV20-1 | TGCAGTGCTAGACCGACTAAGAACAATGAGCAGTTCTTC | CSARPTKNNEQFF
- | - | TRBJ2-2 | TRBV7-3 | TGTGCCAGCAGCGCGACGGGGACCGGGGAGCTGTTTTTT | CASSATGTGELFF
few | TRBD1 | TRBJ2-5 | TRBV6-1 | TGTGCCAGCACCCTAGCAGTGGGACAGGAACAAGAGACCCAGTACTTC | CASTLAVGQEQETQYF
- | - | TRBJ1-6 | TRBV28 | TGTGCCAGCAGTTTTTTGGGTACTAATTCACCCCTCCACTTT | CASSFLGTNSPLHF
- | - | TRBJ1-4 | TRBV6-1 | TGTGCCAGCAGTGAAGTAGGGGAAGGACTGTTTTTT | CASSEVGEGLFF
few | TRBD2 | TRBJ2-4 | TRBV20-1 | TGCAGTGCATCCCGGACAACTCAGACTAGCGCGAAAGGGAACATTCAGTACTTC | CSASRTTQTSAKGNIQYF
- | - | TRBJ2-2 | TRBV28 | TGTGCCAGCAGTTTTCCAGTCACCGGGGAGCTGTTTTTT | CASSFPVTGELFF
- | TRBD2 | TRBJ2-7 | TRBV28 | TGTGCCAGCGCGGGGGTGGGAGTCTACGAGCAGTACTTC | CASAGVGVYEQYF
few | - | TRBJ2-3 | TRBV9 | TGTGCCAGCAGCGCCTCTGGAAGCACAGATACGCAGTATTTT | CASSASGSTDTQYF
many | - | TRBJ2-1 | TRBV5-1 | TGCGCCAGCAGGGGGACCCAATACAATGAGCAGTTCTTC | CASRGTQYNEQFF
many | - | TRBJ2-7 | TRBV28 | TGTGCCATCCAGAACGGCCAGAGCTCCTACGAGCAGTACTTC | CAIQNGQSSYEQYF
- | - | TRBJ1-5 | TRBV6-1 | TGTGCCAGCAGTGAATCGGGGAATAGCAATCAGCCCCAGCATTTT | CASSESGNSNQPQHF
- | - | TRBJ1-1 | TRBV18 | TGTGCCAGCAACCAACAGGGAACTGAAGCTTTCTTT | CASNQQGTEAFF
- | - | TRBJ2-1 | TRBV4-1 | TGCGCCAGCAGCCAAGATCCGGGGGACTACAATGAGCAGTTCTTC | CASSQDPGDYNEQFF
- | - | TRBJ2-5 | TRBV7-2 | TGTGCCGGAAGGGGCGGACAGCTCAGAGGACAAGAGACCCAGTACTTC | CAGRGGQLRGQETQYF